This TCR beta chain was identified during a study of identical twins (dated by TCRdb to 2015 to 2016). About the study as a whole: To test whether fetal clonotypes persist, this study deep-sequenced TCR alpha and beta repertoires from monozygotic twins, from unrelated adults of various ages, and from cord blood. Replicate twin experiments were performed at different times using different library preparation protocols to rule out contamination.

Only healthy Caucasian donors were included. Using Miltenyi CD45RO+ enrichment and human naive T-cell isolation kits, memory (CD45RO+) and naive T cells were isolated from PBMC. On the study overall, not on this receptor specifically: Compared with coincidental sharing between unrelated individuals, an excess of low generation-probability sequences was observed among out-of-frame TCR alpha sequences shared between twins. Out-of-frame TCR alpha sharing in monozygotic twins was systematically underestimated by recombination models, whereas sharing between unrelated individuals was in agreement with the recombination models. Zero-insertion analyses could be partly confounded by invariant T cells such as MAIT and iNKT, although diverse VJ usage argued against such confounding for most clonotypes. Excess twin sharing in beta out-of-frame sequences was weaker because fewer shared sequences lowered the signal-to-noise ratio. Because the same donors could not be followed over many years, conclusions were based on cross-sectional statistical analysis. Abundant cord blood beta clonotypes had fewer insertions, young adult naive repertoires showed a similar but weaker trend, and memory repertoires showed no such trend.

Receptor libraries were prepared by 5' RACE. The sequencer was an Illumina HiSeq 2000. Template switching introduced a universal primer binding site; the final cDNA contained a unique molecular identifier, enabling accurate counting of TCR cDNA molecules. Specific primers in the conserved constant-segment region were used to synthesize first-strand cDNA for TCR alpha and beta chains. To control for contamination, every cDNA library was double barcoded, receiving both a SMART-Mk sample barcode and Illumina barcodes. TruSeq adapter sequences along with Illumina sample barcodes were introduced in two successive PCR steps. The Illumina HiSeq platform was used with custom primers to sequence TCR alpha and beta cDNA libraries. On the authors' methods: Unique molecular identifiers were extracted from raw reads with MiGEC, and CDR3 positions were determined with MiXCR. Recombination models were inferred per individual with the repgenHMM and IGoR tools using an EM algorithm. The analysis of shared clonotypes was done with the tcR package in R, with sharing normalized by the product of cloneset sizes. To study raw recombination without the effects of thymic and clonal selection, out-of-frame nonproductive sequences were analyzed. The public reads were reanalyzed by TCRdb: fastp trimming at Q25, MiXCR alignment, in-frame beta chains only. Every distinct CDR3 protein forms one entry, paired with its most common genes and DNA. It is TCRdb's table, rather than the study itself, that gives the V and J calls and clone size. Within this sample are a few hundred thousand distinct CDR3 sequences, with over 9.5% of them counted one time only. In total, the top ten clones hold 9% to 10% of the sample.

This clonotype was seen many times. Which antigen it targets is not known. No much larger clone is present one base from it, and per-base qualities are unavailable. This TCR derives from a man aged 45-65 years in good health. Specimen: memory T cells sorted from blood. The cell subset or site label for this specimen denotes: CD45RO+ enriched T cells.

The CDR3 in this case is CASSRDRVNIQYF. At the DNA level, the sequence is TGTGCCAGCAGCCGAGACAGGGTAAACATTCAGTACTTC. The V gene is TRBV7-2 and the J gene is TRBJ2-4; 7 of the junction bases match TRBD1. The CDR3 spans 13 residues, from the cysteine through the phenylalanine. The read is trimmed to its CDR3 DNA, 39 bases read in frame from base 1. The junction shows trimming of 5 bases on V and 6 bases on J, and the gene matches do not reach 4 bases of it. In the germline V gene, CDR1 corresponds to SGHTA and CDR2 to FQGNSA.